This T cell receptor (beta chain) derives from a study of shared clonotypes between healthy human individuals. Only in-frame clones appear in the TCRdb table, and some are missing; sequencing was by immunoSEQ multiplex PCR. This sample carries around 940,000 clones, 76% of them seen once, and the ten largest clones take over 1.3%. Study-level points and caveats: Researchers found naive subsets generally carried larger estimated richness than memory subsets. What limited the represented genetic and exposure-history diversity was the small number of donors.

The trim removed 2 bases at V and 5 bases at J, leaving 8 bases unmatched. The CDR3 runs 16 residues. Germline V gene sequence: CDR1 SGDLS, CDR2 YYNGEE. Concerning this clone itself: The target antigen is unknown.

The TCR originated in a man aged 18-30 years in good health. This chain links TRBV9 with TRBJ2-5; 11 positions match TRBD2. The specimen sequenced was memory CD4+ T cells sorted from blood. Subset described: CD45RA-negative fraction. The CDR3 DNA reads TGTGCCAGCAGCGTCAATAGCGGGGGGGCCTTCGAGACCCAGTACTTC. This translates into CASSVNSGGAFETQYF.